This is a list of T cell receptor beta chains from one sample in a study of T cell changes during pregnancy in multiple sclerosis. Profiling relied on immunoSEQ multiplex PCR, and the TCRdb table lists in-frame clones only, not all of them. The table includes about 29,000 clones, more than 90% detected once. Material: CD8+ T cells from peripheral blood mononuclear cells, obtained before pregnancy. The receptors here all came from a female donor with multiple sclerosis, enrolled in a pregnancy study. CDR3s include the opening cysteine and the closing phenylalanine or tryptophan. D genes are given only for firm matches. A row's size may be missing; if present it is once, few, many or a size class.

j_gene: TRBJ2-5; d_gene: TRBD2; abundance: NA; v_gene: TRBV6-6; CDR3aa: CASSFPSGFSETQYF; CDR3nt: TGTGCCAGCAGTTTTCCTAGCGGGTTTTCGGAGACCCAGTACTTC
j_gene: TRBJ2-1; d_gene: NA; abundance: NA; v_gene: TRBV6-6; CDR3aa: CASSYGQYNEQFF; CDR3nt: TGTGCCAGCAGTTACGGACAGTACAATGAGCAGTTCTTC
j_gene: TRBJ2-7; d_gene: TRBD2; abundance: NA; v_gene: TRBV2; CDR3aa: CARKREVNYEQYF; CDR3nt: TGTGCCAGGAAACGGGAGGTCAACTACGAGCAGTACTTC
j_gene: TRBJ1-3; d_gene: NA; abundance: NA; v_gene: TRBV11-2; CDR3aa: CASSLEAGAGNTIYF; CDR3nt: TGTGCCAGCAGCTTAGAGGCGGGGGCTGGAAACACCATATATTTT
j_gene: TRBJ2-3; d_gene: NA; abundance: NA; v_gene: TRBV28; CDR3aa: CASSLWEEGRTDTQYF; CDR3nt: TGTGCCAGCAGTTTATGGGAGGAGGGGCGCACAGATACGCAGTATTTT
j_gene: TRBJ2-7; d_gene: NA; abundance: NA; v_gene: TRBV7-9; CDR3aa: CASRPPGVPHEQYF; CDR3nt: TGTGCCAGCAGACCACCCGGGGTACCACACGAGCAGTACTTC
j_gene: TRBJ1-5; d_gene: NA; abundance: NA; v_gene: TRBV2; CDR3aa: CASSESSGSNQPQHF; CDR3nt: TGTGCCAGCAGTGAAAGTTCAGGTTCCAATCAGCCCCAGCATTTT
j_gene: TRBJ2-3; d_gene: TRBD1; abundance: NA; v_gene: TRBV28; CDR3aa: CASSLGTGAPDTQYF; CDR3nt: TGTGCCAGCAGTTTAGGGACAGGGGCGCCGGATACGCAGTATTTT
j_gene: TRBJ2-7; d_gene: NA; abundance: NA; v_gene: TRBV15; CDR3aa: CATSRGGGPHSYEQYF; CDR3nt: TGTGCCACCAGCAGAGGGGGGGGGCCGCACTCCTACGAGCAGTACTTC
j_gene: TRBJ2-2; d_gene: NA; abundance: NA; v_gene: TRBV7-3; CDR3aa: CASSFEQNTGELFF; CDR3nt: TGTGCCAGCAGCTTTGAACAGAACACCGGGGAGCTGTTTTTT
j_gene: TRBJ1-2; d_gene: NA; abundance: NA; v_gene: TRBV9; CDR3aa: CASSVGSGGDGYTF; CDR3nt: TGTGCCAGCAGCGTTGGGAGTGGGGGGGATGGCTACACCTTC
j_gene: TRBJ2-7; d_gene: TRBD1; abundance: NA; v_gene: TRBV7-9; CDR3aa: CASSLEGTVGDEQYF; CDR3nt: TGTGCCAGCAGCTTAGAGGGGACAGTTGGGGACGAGCAGTACTTC
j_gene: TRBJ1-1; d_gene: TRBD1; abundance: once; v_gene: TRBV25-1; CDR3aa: CASSEYGTGEAFF; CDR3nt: TGTGCCAGCAGTGAATATGGGACAGGTGAAGCTTTCTTT
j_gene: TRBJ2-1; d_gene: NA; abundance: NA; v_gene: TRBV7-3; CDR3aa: CASGYRDDEQFF; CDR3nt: TGTGCCAGCGGGTACAGGGACGATGAGCAGTTCTTC
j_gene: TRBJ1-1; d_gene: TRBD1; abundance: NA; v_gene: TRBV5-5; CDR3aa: CASSFGSRGENTEAFF; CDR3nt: TGTGCCAGCAGCTTTGGCAGCAGGGGGGAGAACACTGAAGCTTTCTTT
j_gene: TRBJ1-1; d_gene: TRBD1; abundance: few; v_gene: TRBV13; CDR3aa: CASSYDREIPEAFF; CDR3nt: TGTGCCAGCAGCTACGACAGGGAGATCCCTGAAGCTTTCTTT
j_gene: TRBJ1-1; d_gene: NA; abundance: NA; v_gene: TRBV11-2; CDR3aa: CASSPDRDRNTEAFF; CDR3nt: TGTGCCAGCAGCCCTGATAGAGATAGAAACACTGAAGCTTTCTTT
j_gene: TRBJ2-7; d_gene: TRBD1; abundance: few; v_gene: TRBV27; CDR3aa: CASSPGQGYEQYF; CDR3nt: TGTGCCAGCAGTCCCGGACAGGGCTACGAGCAGTACTTC
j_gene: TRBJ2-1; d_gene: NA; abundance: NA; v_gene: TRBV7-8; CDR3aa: CASSLNPLGVEQFF; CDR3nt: TGTGCCAGCAGCCTCAACCCCCTAGGGGTCGAGCAGTTCTTC
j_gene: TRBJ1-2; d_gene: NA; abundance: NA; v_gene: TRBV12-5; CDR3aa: CASGLVRGLSYGYTF; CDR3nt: TGTGCTAGTGGTTTGGTAAGGGGTTTAAGCTATGGCTACACCTTC
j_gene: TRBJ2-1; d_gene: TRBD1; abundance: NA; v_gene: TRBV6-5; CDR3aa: CASRAGTVFLF; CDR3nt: TGTGCCAGCAGGGCCGGGACAGTCTTCCTCTTC
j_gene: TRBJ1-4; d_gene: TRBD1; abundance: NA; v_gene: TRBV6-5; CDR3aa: CASSYSTGDEKLFF; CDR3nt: TGTGCCAGCAGTTACTCAACAGGGGATGAAAAACTGTTTTTT
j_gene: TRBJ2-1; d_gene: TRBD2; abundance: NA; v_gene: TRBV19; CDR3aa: CASSMWETSAHEQFF; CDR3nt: TGTGCCAGTAGTATGTGGGAGACTAGCGCCCATGAGCAGTTCTTC
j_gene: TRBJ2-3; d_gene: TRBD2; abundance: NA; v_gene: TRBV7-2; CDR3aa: CASSPPGGENTDTQYF; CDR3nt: TGTGCCAGCAGCCCGCCCGGGGGGGAAAACACAGATACGCAGTATTTT
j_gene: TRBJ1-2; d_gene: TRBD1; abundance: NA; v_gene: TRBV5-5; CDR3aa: CASRPRQGAVDGYTF; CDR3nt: TGTGCCAGCAGACCGAGACAGGGGGCGGTTGATGGCTACACCTTC
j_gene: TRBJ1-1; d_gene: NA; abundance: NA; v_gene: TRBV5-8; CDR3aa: CASSIGGDTEAFF; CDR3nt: TGTGCCAGCAGTATAGGCGGGGACACTGAAGCTTTCTTT
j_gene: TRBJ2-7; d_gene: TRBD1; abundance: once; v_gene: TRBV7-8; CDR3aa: CASSSPEDRGNGQYF; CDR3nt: TGTGCCAGCAGCTCACCCGAAGACAGGGGGAACGGGCAGTACTTC
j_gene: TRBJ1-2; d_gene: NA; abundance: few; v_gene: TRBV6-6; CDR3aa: CASSYSARDYTF; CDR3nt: TGTGCCAGCAGTTACTCAGCCAGGGACTACACCTTC
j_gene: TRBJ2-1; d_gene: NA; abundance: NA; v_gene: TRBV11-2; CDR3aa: CASSLGLAPYYNEQFF; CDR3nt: TGTGCCAGCAGCTTAGGTCTAGCCCCTTACTACAATGAGCAGTTCTTC
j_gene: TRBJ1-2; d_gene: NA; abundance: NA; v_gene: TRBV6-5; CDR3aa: CASSYSPTGGNYGYTF; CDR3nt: TGTGCCAGCAGTTACTCGCCCACGGGAGGAAACTATGGCTACACCTTC
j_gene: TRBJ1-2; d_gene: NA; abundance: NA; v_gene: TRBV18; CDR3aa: CASSPPLEPQNYGYTF; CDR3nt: TGTGCCAGCTCACCACCACTGGAGCCCCAAAACTATGGCTACACCTTC
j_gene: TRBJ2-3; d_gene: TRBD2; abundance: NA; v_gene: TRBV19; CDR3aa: CASSRLAGASDTQYF; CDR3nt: TGTGCCAGTAGTCGGCTAGCGGGAGCCTCAGATACGCAGTATTTT
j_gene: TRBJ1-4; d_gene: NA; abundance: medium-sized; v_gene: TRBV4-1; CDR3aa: CASSQEYRNNEKLFF; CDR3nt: TGCGCCAGCAGCCAAGAATACAGGAATAATGAAAAACTGTTTTTT
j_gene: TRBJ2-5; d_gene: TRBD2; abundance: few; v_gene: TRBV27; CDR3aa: CASRLADQETQYF; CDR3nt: TGTGCCAGCAGACTAGCGGATCAAGAGACCCAGTACTTC
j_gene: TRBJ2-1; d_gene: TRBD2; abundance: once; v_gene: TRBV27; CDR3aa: CASSPGTTNNEQFF; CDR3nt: TGTGCCAGCAGTCCCGGGACTACAAACAATGAGCAGTTCTTC
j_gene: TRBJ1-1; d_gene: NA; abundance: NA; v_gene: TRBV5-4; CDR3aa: CASSLDRTNTEAFF; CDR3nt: TGTGCCAGCAGCTTGGACAGGACGAACACTGAAGCTTTCTTT
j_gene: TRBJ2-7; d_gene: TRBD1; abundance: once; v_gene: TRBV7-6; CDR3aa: CASSSISGQGSYEQYF; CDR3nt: TGTGCCAGCAGCTCCATTTCGGGACAGGGCTCCTACGAGCAGTACTTC
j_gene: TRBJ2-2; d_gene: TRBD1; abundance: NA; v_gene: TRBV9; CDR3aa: CASSSGTGNTGELFF; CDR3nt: TGTGCCAGCAGCTCCGGGACAGGGAACACCGGGGAGCTGTTTTTT
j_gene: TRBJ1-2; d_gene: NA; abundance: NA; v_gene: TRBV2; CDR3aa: CASSESLGGISKNYGYTF; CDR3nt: TGTGCCAGCAGTGAAAGTTTGGGGGGGATTTCGAAAAACTATGGCTACACCTTC
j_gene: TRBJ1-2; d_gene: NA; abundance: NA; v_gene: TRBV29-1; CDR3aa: CSVDQGYYGYTF; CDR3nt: TGCAGCGTTGATCAGGGGTACTATGGCTACACCTTC
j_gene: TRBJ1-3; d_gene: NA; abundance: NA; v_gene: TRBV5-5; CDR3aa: CASSLKQTGQNSGNTIYF; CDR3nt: TGTGCCAGCAGCTTGAAACAAACCGGACAGAACTCTGGAAACACCATATATTTT
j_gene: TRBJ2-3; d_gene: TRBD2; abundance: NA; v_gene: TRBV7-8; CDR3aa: CASSLAGGGGVYF; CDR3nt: TGTGCCAGCAGCTTAGCCGGGGGCGGGGGGGTGTATTTT
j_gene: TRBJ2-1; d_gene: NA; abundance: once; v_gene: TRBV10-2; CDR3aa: CASSETGLVSEQFF; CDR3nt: TGCGCCAGCAGTGAGACTGGACTCGTCAGTGAGCAGTTCTTC
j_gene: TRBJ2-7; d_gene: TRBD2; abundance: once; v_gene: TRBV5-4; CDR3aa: CASSLDRTSGLEQYF; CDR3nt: TGTGCCAGCAGCTTGGATAGGACTAGCGGACTCGAGCAGTACTTC
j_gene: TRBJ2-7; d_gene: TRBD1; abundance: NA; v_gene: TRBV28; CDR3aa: CASSADRDTAYEQYF; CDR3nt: TGTGCCAGCAGTGCCGACAGGGACACCGCCTACGAGCAGTACTTC
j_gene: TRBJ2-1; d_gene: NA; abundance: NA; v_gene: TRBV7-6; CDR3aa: CASSLIVGGNEQFF; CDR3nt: TGTGCCAGCAGCTTAATAGTCGGGGGAAATGAGCAGTTCTTC
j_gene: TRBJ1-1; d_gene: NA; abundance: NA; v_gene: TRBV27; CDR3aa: CASMGSQGLEAFF; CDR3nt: TGTGCCAGCATGGGGTCCCAGGGGCTTGAAGCTTTCTTT